This T cell receptor beta chain derives from a study of CD8 T cells in ankylosing spondylitis. MiXCR, run by TCRdb on the 5' RACE reads, gives a single entry per CDR3 protein. The sample includes 230,000 or so distinct CDR3 sequences, 20% to 30% of them seen just once. Germline CDR1 DFQATT, CDR2 SNEGSKA (reference sequence). V was clipped by 2 bases and J by 5 bases, with 12 bases between them. The CDR3 runs to 13 residues. Study-wide points: Disease-associated clones were reportedly significantly overrepresented in matched ankylosing spondylitis synovial fluid. Under 10 highly homologous variants formed a TCR beta motif that appeared characteristic of ankylosing spondylitis blood. Previous work reported some of these motif variants in the synovial fluid and blood of reactive arthritis.

Regarding this clonotype: Its target is not known.

This clonotype was obtained from a male donor with ankylosing spondylitis or in good health (not recorded which). This sequence joins TRBV20-1 and TRBJ2-5; TRBD2 might be the D (7 bases). Sequenced input: blood, either unsorted or a sorted T cell fraction (not recorded which). In DNA, the CDR3 is TGCAGTGCTAGACGGGGGGCGGGCGAGACCCAGTACTTC. Its protein product is CSARRGAGETQYF.